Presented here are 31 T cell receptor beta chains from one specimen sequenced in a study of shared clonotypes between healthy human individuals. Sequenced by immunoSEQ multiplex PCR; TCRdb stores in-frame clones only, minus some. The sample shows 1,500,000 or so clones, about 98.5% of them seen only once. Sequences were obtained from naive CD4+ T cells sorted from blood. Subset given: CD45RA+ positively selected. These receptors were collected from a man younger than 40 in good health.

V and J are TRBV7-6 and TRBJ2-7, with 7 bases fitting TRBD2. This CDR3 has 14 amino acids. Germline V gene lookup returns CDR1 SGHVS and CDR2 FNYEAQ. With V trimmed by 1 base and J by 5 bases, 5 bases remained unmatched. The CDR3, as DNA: TGTGCCAGCAGCTTAGGGGGGGGTGGCCACGAGCAGTACTTC. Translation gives CASSLGGGGHEQYF.

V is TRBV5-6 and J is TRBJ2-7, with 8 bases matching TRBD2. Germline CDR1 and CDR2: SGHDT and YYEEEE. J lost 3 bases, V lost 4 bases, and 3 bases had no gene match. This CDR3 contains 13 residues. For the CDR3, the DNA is TGTGCCAGCAGCAGGACTAGCTACTACGAGCAGTACTTC. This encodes CASSRTSYYEQYF.

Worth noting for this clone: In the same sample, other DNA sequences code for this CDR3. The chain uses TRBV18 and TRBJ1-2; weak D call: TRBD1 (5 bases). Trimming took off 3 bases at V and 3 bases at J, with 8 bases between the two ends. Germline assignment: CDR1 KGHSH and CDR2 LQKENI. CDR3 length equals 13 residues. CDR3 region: CASSPDTDYGYTF. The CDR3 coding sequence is TGTGCCAGCTCACCGGACACTGACTATGGCTACACCTTC.

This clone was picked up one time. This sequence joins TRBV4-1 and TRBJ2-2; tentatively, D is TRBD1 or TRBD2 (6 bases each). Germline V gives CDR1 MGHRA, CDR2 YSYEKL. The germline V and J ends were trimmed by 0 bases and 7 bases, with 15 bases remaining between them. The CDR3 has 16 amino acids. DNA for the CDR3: TGCGCCAGCAGCCAAGAGTGGGGGGCGCAGGGCGGGGAGCTGTTTTTT. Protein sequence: CASSQEWGAQGGELFF.

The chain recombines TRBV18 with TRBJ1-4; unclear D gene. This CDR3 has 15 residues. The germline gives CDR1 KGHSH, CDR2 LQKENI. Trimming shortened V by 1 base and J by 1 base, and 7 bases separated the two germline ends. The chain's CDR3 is CASSPRAGTNEKLFF. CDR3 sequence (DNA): TGTGCCAGCTCACCACGTGCAGGAACTAATGAAAAACTGTTTTTT. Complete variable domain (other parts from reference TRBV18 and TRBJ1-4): NAGVMQNPRHLVRRRGQEARLRCSPMKGHSHVYWYRQLPEEGLKFMVYLQKENIIDESGMPKERFSAEFPKEGPSILRIQQVVRGDSAAYFCASSPRAGTNEKLFFGSGTQLSVL.

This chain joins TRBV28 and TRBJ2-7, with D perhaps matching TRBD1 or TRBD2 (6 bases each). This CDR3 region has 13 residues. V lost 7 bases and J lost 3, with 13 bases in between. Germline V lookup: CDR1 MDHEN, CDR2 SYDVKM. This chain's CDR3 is CASKIGGGYEQYF. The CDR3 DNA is TGTGCCAGCAAGATCGGGGGCGGCTACGAGCAGTACTTC.

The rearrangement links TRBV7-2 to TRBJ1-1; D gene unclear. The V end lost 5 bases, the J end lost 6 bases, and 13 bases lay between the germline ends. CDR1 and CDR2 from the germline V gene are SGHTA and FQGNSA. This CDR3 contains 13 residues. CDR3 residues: CASSPVPSAEAFF. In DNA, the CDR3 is TGTGCCAGCAGCCCCGTACCCAGCGCTGAAGCTTTCTTT.

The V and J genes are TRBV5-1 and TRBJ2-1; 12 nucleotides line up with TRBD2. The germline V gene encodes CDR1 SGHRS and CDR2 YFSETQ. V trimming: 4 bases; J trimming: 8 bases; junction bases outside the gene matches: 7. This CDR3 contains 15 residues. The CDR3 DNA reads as TGCGCCAGCAGCCCGCAGACTAGCGGGAGACATGAGCAGTTCTTC. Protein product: CASSPQTSGRHEQFF.

The CDR3 sequence is CASSVAGTTYEQYF. The CDR3 DNA sequence: TGTGCCAGCAGTGTAGCGGGTACGACCTACGAGCAGTACTTC. V is TRBV7-8 and J is TRBJ2-7; TRBD2 agrees at 7 bases. The CDR3 runs 14 residues. Unmatched junction bases numbered 7, after V lost 6 bases and J lost 2 bases. Germline V gene sequence: CDR1 SGHVS, CDR2 FQNEAQ.

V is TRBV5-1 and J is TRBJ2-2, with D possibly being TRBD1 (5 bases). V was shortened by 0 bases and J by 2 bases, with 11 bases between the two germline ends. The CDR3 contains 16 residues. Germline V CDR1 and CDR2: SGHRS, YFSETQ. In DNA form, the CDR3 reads TGCGCCAGCAGCTTGGATCTGGACACAAACACCGGGGAGCTGTTTTTT. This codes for CASSLDLDTNTGELFF.

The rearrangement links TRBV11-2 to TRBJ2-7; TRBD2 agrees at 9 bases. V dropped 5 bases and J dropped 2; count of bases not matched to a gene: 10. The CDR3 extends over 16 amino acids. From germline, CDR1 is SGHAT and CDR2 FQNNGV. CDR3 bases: TGTGCCAGCAGCCAAGCGGCGACTAGCGGACCCTACGAGCAGTACTTC. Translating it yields CASSQAATSGPYEQYF.

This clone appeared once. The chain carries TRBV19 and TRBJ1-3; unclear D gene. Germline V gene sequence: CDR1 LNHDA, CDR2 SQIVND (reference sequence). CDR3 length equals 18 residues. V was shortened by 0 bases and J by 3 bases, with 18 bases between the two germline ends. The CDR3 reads CASSIERSGFKRGNTIYF. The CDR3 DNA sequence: TGTGCCAGTAGTATAGAGAGGAGCGGTTTCAAGCGTGGAAACACCATATATTTT.

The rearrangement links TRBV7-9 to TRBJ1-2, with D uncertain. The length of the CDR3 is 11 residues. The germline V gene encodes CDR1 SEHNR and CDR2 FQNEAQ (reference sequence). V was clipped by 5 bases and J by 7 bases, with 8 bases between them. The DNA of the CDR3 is TGTGCCAGCAGCCTACAAGGTGGCTACACCTTC. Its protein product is CASSLQGGYTF.

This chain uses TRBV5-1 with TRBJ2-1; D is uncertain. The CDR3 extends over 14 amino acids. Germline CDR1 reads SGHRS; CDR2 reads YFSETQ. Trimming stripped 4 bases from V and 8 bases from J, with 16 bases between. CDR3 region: CASSLPSRLHEQFF. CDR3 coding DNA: TGCGCCAGCAGCCTGCCGTCTCGGCTCCATGAGCAGTTCTTC.

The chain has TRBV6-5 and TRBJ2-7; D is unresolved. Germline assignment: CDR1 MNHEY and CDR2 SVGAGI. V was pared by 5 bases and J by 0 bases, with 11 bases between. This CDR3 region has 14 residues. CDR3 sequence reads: CASSLSVGSYEQYF. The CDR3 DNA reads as TGTGCCAGCAGTCTTTCGGTAGGCTCCTACGAGCAGTACTTC.

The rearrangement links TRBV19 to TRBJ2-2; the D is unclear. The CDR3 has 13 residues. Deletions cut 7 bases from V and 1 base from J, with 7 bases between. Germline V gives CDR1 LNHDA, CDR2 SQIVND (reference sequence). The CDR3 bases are TGTGCCAGTAACAGACAGAACACCGGGGAGCTGTTTTTT. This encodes CASNRQNTGELFF.

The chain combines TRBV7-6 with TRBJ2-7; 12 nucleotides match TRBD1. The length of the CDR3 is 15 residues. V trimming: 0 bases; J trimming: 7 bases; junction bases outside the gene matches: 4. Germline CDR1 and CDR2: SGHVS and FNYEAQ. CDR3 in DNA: TGTGCCAGCAGCTTAGCGGGACAGGGGGCTCGGGAGCAGTACTTC. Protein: CASSLAGQGAREQYF.

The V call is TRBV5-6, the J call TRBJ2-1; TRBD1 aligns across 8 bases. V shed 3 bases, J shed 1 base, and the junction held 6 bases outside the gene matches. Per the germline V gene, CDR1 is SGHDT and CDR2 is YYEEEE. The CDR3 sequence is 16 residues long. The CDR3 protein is CASSSQGAQSYNEQFF. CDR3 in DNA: TGTGCCAGCAGCTCTCAGGGGGCCCAGTCCTACAATGAGCAGTTCTTC.

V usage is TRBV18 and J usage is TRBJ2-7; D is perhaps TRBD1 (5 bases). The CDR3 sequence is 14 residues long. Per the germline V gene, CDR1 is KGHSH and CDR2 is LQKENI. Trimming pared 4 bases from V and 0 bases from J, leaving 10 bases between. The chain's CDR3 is CASSLDSPSYEQYF. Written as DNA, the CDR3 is TGTGCCAGCTCACTTGACAGCCCCTCCTACGAGCAGTACTTC.

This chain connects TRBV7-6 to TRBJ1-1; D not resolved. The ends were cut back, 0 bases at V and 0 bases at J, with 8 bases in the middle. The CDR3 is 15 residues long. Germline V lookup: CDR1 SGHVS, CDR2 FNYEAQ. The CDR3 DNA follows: TGTGCCAGCAGCTTAGCGGGCGGGGTGAACACTGAAGCTTTCTTT. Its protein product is CASSLAGGVNTEAFF.

The CDR3 sequence is CSVYRDSYNEQFF. The CDR3 DNA reads TGCAGCGTTTACCGGGACTCCTACAATGAGCAGTTCTTC. The chain recombines TRBV29-1 with TRBJ2-1, with D tentatively TRBD2 (5 bases). Trimming shortened V by 5 bases and J by 0 bases, and 8 bases separated the two germline ends. Germline V gene data show CDR1 as SQVTM and CDR2 as ANQGSEA. The CDR3 totals 13 residues.

The CDR3 protein is CASSVGVGASYEQYF. The CDR3 region has the DNA TGTGCCAGCAGCGTAGGCGTAGGGGCCTCCTACGAGCAGTACTTC. The genes are TRBV9 and TRBJ2-7, with D tentatively TRBD1 (5 bases). The CDR3 runs to 15 residues. Germline CDR1 reads SGDLS; CDR2 reads YYNGEE. V was pared by 0 bases and J by 0 bases, with 10 bases between. Full variable domain (outside the CDR3, taken from reference TRBV9 and TRBJ2-7): DSGVTQTPKHLITATGQRVTLRCSPRSGDLSVYWYQQSLDQGLQFLIQYYNGEERAKGNILERFSAQQFPDLHSELNLSSLELGDSALYFCASSVGVGASYEQYFGPGTRLTVT.

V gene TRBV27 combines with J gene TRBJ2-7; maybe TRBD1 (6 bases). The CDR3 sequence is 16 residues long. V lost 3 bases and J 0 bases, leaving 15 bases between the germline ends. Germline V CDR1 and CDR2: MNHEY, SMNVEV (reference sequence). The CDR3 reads CASSLGLPGHSYEQYF. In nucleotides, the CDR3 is TGTGCCAGCAGTTTGGGCCTACCGGGACACTCCTACGAGCAGTACTTC.

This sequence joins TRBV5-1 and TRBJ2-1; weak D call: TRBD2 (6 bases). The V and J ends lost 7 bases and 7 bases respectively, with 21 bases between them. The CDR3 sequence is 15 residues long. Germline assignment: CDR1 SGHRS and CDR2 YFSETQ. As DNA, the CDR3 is TGCGCCAGCCGCCCTCGGGACTCCCGGAGTAATGAGCAGTTCTTC. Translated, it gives CASRPRDSRSNEQFF. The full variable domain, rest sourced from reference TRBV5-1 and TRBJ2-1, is KAGVTQTPRYLIKTRGQQVTLSCSPISGHRSVSWYQQTPGQGLQFLFEYFSETQRNKGNFPGRFSGRQFSNSRSEMNVSTLELGDSALYLCASRPRDSRSNEQFFGPGTRLTVL.

This CDR3 reads CASSPTPGNEQFF. Written as DNA, the CDR3 is TGCGCCAGCAGCCCAACCCCTGGCAATGAGCAGTTCTTC. The V gene is TRBV5-1, the J gene TRBJ2-1; D is unresolved. Germline-derived CDR1 and CDR2 are SGHRS and YFSETQ. The CDR3 has 13 residues. Trimming removed 4 bases at V and 6 bases at J, with 11 bases between.

CDR3 bases: TGTGCCAGCACCGGTGGGGGGGAGGAAGAGACCCAGTACTTC. The encoded protein is CASTGGGEEETQYF. The chain employs TRBV28 and TRBJ2-5; TRBD2 matches at 7 bases. Germline CDR1 reads MDHEN; CDR2 reads SYDVKM. V trimming: 7 bases; J trimming: 3 bases; junction bases outside the gene matches: 8. This CDR3 is built from 14 residues. The full variable domain, completed using reference TRBV28 and TRBJ2-5, is DVKVTQSSRYLVKRTGEKVFLECVQDMDHENMFWYRQDPGLGLRLIYFSYDVKMKEKGDIPEGYSVSREKKERFSLILESASTNQTSMYLCASTGGGEEETQYFGPGTRLLVL.

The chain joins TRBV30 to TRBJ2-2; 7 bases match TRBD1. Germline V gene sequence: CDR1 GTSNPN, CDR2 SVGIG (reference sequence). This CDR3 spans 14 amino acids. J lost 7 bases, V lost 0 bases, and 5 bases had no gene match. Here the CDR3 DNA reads TGTGCCTGGAGTGTGCGACAGGGAGTCGGGGAGCTGTTTTTT. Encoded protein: CAWSVRQGVGELFF.

The CDR3 DNA sequence: TGTGCCAGCAGCTCCCCCGCTAAAGGGGGTCCCGGTGCCTACGAGCAGTACTTC. It yields the protein CASSSPAKGGPGAYEQYF. J is TRBJ2-7 and V is TRBV11-2, with D tentatively TRBD1 (6 bases). Trimming cost V 4 bases and J 2 bases, with 24 bases left between them. The germline gives CDR1 SGHAT, CDR2 FQNNGV. The CDR3 length is 18 residues.

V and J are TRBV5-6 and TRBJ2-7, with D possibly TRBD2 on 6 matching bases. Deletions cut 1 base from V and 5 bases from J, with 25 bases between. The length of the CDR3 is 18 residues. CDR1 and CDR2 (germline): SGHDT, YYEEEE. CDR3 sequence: CASSLLWVAEARGNEQYF. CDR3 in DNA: TGTGCCAGCAGCTTGCTGTGGGTAGCGGAGGCCCGGGGGAACGAGCAGTACTTC.

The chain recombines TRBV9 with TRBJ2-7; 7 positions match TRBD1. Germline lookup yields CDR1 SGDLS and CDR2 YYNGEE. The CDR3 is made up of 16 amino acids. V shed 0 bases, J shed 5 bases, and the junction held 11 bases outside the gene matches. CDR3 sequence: CASSVGGQGVLHEQYF. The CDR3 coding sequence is TGTGCCAGCAGCGTAGGAGGGCAGGGGGTACTTCACGAGCAGTACTTC.

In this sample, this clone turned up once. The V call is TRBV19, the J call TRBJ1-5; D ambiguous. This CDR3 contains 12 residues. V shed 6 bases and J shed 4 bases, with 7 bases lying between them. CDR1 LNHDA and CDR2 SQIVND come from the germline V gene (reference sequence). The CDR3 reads CASSLINQPQHF. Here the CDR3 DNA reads TGTGCCAGTAGCCTAATTAATCAGCCCCAGCATTTT.